These 25 T cell receptor beta chains came from one sample sequenced in a study of vaccination effects on CD4 cells after COVID-19. CD4+ T cells specific for antigen were expanded with viral peptide pools by the ViraFEST assay before sequencing. Once cultured for roughly ten days, the cells underwent separation to obtain CD4+ T cells. The vaccine given was either BNT162b2 or mRNA-1273, in two doses. No antigens are known for them. TCRdb's table, derived via immunoSEQ multiplex PCR, lists solely in-frame clones and lacks some. The sample comprises about 38,000 clones, around 80% of which are singletons, and roughly 2.1% rests with the top ten. Sequencing used CD4+ T cells from PBMCs cultured with HCoV-NL63 spike peptides, obtained after COVID-19 vaccination. All receptors come from a human donor who received a COVID-19 vaccine. Some clones in this sample may be carry-over from other donors' samples.

This chain uses TRBV18 with TRBJ2-5, with D possibly matching TRBD2 (6 bases). The CDR3 is made up of 18 amino acids. The germline CDR1 and CDR2 sequences are KGHSH and LQKENI. V was cut by 3 bases and J by 2 bases, with 22 bases left in between. This CDR3 reads CASSPHGPGVTIQETQYF. The CDR3 DNA reads TGTGCCAGCTCACCGCACGGGCCGGGAGTAACTATACAAGAGACCCAGTACTTC. Supplemented by reference TRBV18 and TRBJ2-5, the full variable domain reads NAGVMQNPRHLVRRRGQEARLRCSPMKGHSHVYWYRQLPEEGLKFMVYLQKENIIDESGMPKERFSAEFPKEGPSILRIQQVVRGDSAAYFCASSPHGPGVTIQETQYFGPGTRLLVL.

In this sample, this clone turned up a few times. The genes are TRBV28 and TRBJ1-2, with TRBD1 matching over 7 bases. This CDR3 has 15 amino acids. Germline lookup yields CDR1 MDHEN and CDR2 SYDVKM. Losses at the gene ends were 4 bases for V and 7 bases for J; bases not matched to a gene: 12. The CDR3 sequence is CASSSARGRLPGYTF. The CDR3 coding sequence is TGTGCCAGCAGTTCAGCTAGGGGGCGTCTTCCTGGCTACACCTTC.

The rearrangement joins TRBV27 to TRBJ2-7; the D gene is possibly TRBD2 (7 bases). This CDR3 region has 13 residues. V was pared by 0 bases and J by 7 bases, with 10 bases between. Germline V gene sequence: CDR1 MNHEY, CDR2 SMNVEV (reference sequence). DNA of the CDR3: TGTGCCAGCAGTTTATCAGGGGGGGGAGAGCAGTACGTC. Translated, it gives CASSLSGGGEQYV.

The count of this clone is one. The V gene is TRBV5-1, the J gene TRBJ2-3; maybe TRBD2 (5 bases). Per the germline V gene, CDR1 is SGHRS and CDR2 is YFSETQ. This CDR3 spans 14 amino acids. Deletions cut 4 bases from V and 2 bases from J, with 11 bases between. Written as DNA, the CDR3 is TGCGCCAGCAGCATAGGACTGGACACAGATACGCAGTATTTT. Residues: CASSIGLDTDTQYF.

The chain is built from TRBV18 and TRBJ2-3, with 7 bases aligning to TRBD2. J lost 1 base, V lost 3 bases, and 4 bases had no gene match. CDR1 and CDR2 from the germline V gene are KGHSH and LQKENI. The CDR3 runs 15 residues. CDR3 sequence: CASSPTAGGTDTQYF. DNA for the CDR3: TGTGCCAGCTCACCGACGGCGGGGGGCACAGATACGCAGTATTTT.

This clone was picked up one time. The CDR3 here is CASSPPTGSTEAFF. The CDR3 nucleotides are TGTGCCAGCAGCCCACCGACAGGGTCCACTGAAGCTTTCTTT. The rearrangement links TRBV7-9 to TRBJ1-1; TRBD1 matches 7 bases. The CDR3 sequence is 14 residues long. Germline loops: CDR1 SEHNR, CDR2 FQNEAQ (reference sequence). V was clipped by 5 bases and J by 4 bases; unmatched bases: 7. Full variable domain (remainder filled in from reference TRBV7-9 and TRBJ1-1): DTGVSQNPRHKITKRGQNVTFRCDPISEHNRLYWYRQTLGQGPEFLTYFQNEAQLEKSRLLSDRFSAERPKGSFSTLEIQRTEQGDSAMYLCASSPPTGSTEAFFGQGTRLTVV.

The chain joins TRBV5-1 to TRBJ2-7; TRBD1 aligns across 7 bases. V lost 4 bases to trimming and J lost 5 bases; unmatched junction nucleotides: 6. The CDR3 extends over 13 amino acids. CDR1 and CDR2 from the germline V gene are SGHRS and YFSETQ. This CDR3 is CASSQTGTNEQYV. As DNA, the CDR3 is TGCGCCAGCAGCCAGACAGGGACCAACGAGCAGTACGTC.

The V gene is TRBV6-5, the J gene TRBJ1-2, with a tentative D call TRBD1 (6 bases). Germline CDR1 and CDR2: MNHEY and SVGAGI. The ends were cut back, 6 bases at V and 3 bases at J, with 14 bases in the middle. This CDR3 region has 14 residues. The CDR3 spells CASRETGRYYGYTF. Here the CDR3 DNA reads TGTGCCAGCAGAGAGACAGGTCGATACTATGGCTACACCTTC.

The chain carries TRBV28 and TRBJ2-5; D remains ambiguous. CDR1 is MDHEN, CDR2 SYDVKM, per germline. Trimming stripped 4 bases from V and 7 bases from J, with 10 bases between. CDR3 size: 12 residues. The CDR3 DNA is TGTGCCAGCAGTTCAAACTCGGGGACCCAGTACTTC. It encodes CASSSNSGTQYF.

The rearrangement joins TRBV18 to TRBJ2-3, with D hard to call. Trimming left V 3 bases short and J 5 bases short, with 9 bases between. The length of the CDR3 is 13 residues. The germline V gene encodes CDR1 KGHSH and CDR2 LQKENI. In nucleotides, the CDR3 is TGTGCCAGCTCACCCCGGTTACTAGATACGCAGTATTTT. Residues: CASSPRLLDTQYF.

This chain links TRBV7-2 with TRBJ2-2, with D possibly being TRBD2 (5 bases). The CDR3 loop spans 14 amino acids. The germline V gene has CDR1 SGHTA and CDR2 FQGNSA. Trimming stripped 6 bases from V and 6 bases from J, with 14 bases between. The CDR3 here is CASSQPRGSGELFF. As DNA, the CDR3 is TGTGCCAGCAGTCAACCACGGGGTTCCGGGGAGCTGTTTTTT.

This chain connects TRBV28 to TRBJ1-5, with TRBD1 as a possible D gene (6 bases). The CDR3 is 16 amino acids. Trimming stripped 7 bases from V and 3 bases from J, with 19 bases between. Germline V gene lookup returns CDR1 MDHEN and CDR2 SYDVKM. DNA of the CDR3: TGTGCCAGCATCCCTATCGGGCAGGGGAACAATCAGCCCCAGCATTTT. Translated: CASIPIGQGNNQPQHF. Based on the CDR3 plus reference TRBV28 and TRBJ1-5, the full variable domain is DVKVTQSSRYLVKRTGEKVFLECVQDMDHENMFWYRQDPGLGLRLIYFSYDVKMKEKGDIPEGYSVSREKKERFSLILESASTNQTSMYLCASIPIGQGNNQPQHFGDGTRLSIL.

This clone was seen a single time. The rearrangement links TRBV6-5 to TRBJ2-6; D is unresolved. Trimming pared 7 bases from V and 3 bases from J, leaving 10 bases between. CDR1 and CDR2 from the germline V gene are MNHEY and SVGAGI. This CDR3 comprises 14 residues. The CDR3 DNA reads TGTGCCAGCAACAAGGCGTTTGGGGCCAACGTCCTGACTTTC. It codes for CASNKAFGANVLTF.

This sequence joins TRBV5-8 and TRBJ1-5; the D is unclear. With 1 base removed from V and 4 bases from J, the gap between germline ends came to 12 bases. CDR3 length: 15 residues. From germline, CDR1 is SGHTS and CDR2 YDEGEE. The CDR3 DNA reads TGTGCCAGCAGCTTGCTGCCAGCAGGTAATCAGCCCCAGCATTTT. It encodes CASSLLPAGNQPQHF. Full variable domain (rest looked up from reference TRBV5-8 and TRBJ1-5): EAGVTQSPTHLIKTRGQQATLRCSPISGHTSVYWYQQALGLGLQFLLWYDEGEERNRGNFPPRFSGRQFPNYSSELNVNALELEDSALYLCASSLLPAGNQPQHFGDGTRLSIL.

The chain uses TRBV4-1 and TRBJ1-2, with D hard to call. V lost 2 bases to trimming and J lost 8 bases, with 12 bases between them. CDR1 MGHRA and CDR2 YSYEKL come from the germline V gene. The CDR3 length is 13 residues. CDR3 DNA: TGCGCCAGCAGCCAAACCAAAAATCAGGGCTACACCTTC. Its translation is CASSQTKNQGYTF.

The chain joins TRBV2 to TRBJ1-1; D not certain. The germline V gene has CDR1 SNHLY and CDR2 FYNNEI. CDR3 length: 15 amino acids. V was pared by 2 bases and J by 0 bases, with 10 bases between. The CDR3 protein is CASSENGGLNTEAFF. In DNA, the CDR3 is TGTGCCAGCAGTGAAAATGGCGGCTTGAACACTGAAGCTTTCTTT.

This chain uses TRBV6-5 with TRBJ1-1, with D perhaps TRBD1 (5 bases). This CDR3 spans 13 amino acids. From germline, CDR1 is MNHEY and CDR2 SVGAGI. Trimming removed 6 bases at V and 3 bases at J, with 11 bases between. In DNA form, the CDR3 reads TGTGCCAGCAGCCAGGGACTGCACACTGAAGCTTTCTTT. It is translated as CASSQGLHTEAFF.

The V gene is TRBV18, the J gene TRBJ1-5; TRBD1 might be the D (5 bases). The germline CDR1 and CDR2 sequences are KGHSH and LQKENI. The V gene lost 4 bases and the J gene lost 0 bases, with 7 bases spanning the gap. CDR3 length: 14 amino acids. The CDR3 spells CASSLTVSNQPQHF. CDR3 nucleotide sequence: TGTGCCAGCTCACTGACAGTTAGCAATCAGCCCCAGCATTTT. Supplemented by reference TRBV18 and TRBJ1-5, the full variable domain reads NAGVMQNPRHLVRRRGQEARLRCSPMKGHSHVYWYRQLPEEGLKFMVYLQKENIIDESGMPKERFSAEFPKEGPSILRIQQVVRGDSAAYFCASSLTVSNQPQHFGDGTRLSIL.

The chain carries TRBV6-5 and TRBJ1-2; a weak D match, TRBD1 (5 bases). Germline V gene lookup returns CDR1 MNHEY and CDR2 SVGAGI. The CDR3 spans 15 residues. Trimming removed 6 bases at V and 1 base at J, with 15 bases between. CDR3 coding DNA: TGTGCCAGCAGCCGGGACGCCTTGAATAACTATGGCTACACCTTC. Residues: CASSRDALNNYGYTF.

The chain recombines TRBV6-5 with TRBJ2-2, with a tentative D call TRBD1 (5 bases). CDR1 and CDR2 (germline): MNHEY, SVGAGI. V lost 2 bases and J lost 0, with 7 bases in between. The CDR3 is 15 residues long. The CDR3 DNA follows: TGTGCCAGCAGTTACGAGACAGCGAACACCGGGGAGCTGTTTTTT. It is translated as CASSYETANTGELFF.

This chain links TRBV6-2 or TRBV6-3 with TRBJ2-7; 8 bases align to TRBD1. Looked up from germline, CDR1 is MNHEY and CDR2 is SVGEGT. V shed 0 bases, J shed 4 bases, and the junction held 8 bases outside the gene matches. This CDR3 is 16 amino acids long. CDR3 nucleotides: TGTGCCAGCAGTTACTCGGGGACAGGAAGAAGGTACGAGCAGTACTTC. As protein: CASSYSGTGRRYEQYF.

The chain has TRBV5-4 and TRBJ2-7; D perhaps matches TRBD1 (6 bases). Trimming took off 1 base at V and 4 bases at J, with 24 bases between the two ends. Germline loops: CDR1 SGHNT, CDR2 YYREEE (reference sequence). The CDR3 runs to 18 residues. CDR3 DNA sequence: TGTGCCAGCAGCTTGTACAGGGTATACCCTCTTGGTTGTTACGAGCAGTACGTC. This gives the protein CASSLYRVYPLGCYEQYV.

CDR3 DNA sequence: TGTGCCAGCAGGGTGGACAGGGATGGGGAAAAACTGTTTTTT. Its protein is CASRVDRDGEKLFF. J is TRBJ1-4 and V is TRBV2; 8 bases map to TRBD1. V lost 6 bases to trimming and J lost 8 bases; unmatched junction nucleotides: 8. This CDR3 comprises 14 residues. From germline, CDR1 is SNHLY and CDR2 FYNNEI. Full variable domain (remainder filled in from reference TRBV2 and TRBJ1-4): EPEVTQTPSHQVTQMGQEVILRCVPISNHLYFYWYRQILGQKVEFLVSFYNNEISEKSEIFDDQFSVERPDGSNFTLKIRSTKLEDSAMYFCASRVDRDGEKLFFGSGTQLSVL.

The chain couples TRBV28 to TRBJ2-7, with D possibly being TRBD1 (5 bases). The CDR3 is 12 residues long. Germline CDR1 reads MDHEN; CDR2 reads SYDVKM. Trimming took off 6 bases at V and 0 bases at J, with 6 bases between the two ends. CDR3 DNA sequence: TGTGCCAGCAGGGACAACTCCTACGAGCAGTACGTC. As protein: CASRDNSYEQYV.

The rearrangement joins TRBV4-2 to TRBJ1-4; weak D call: TRBD1 (5 bases). Per the germline V gene, CDR1 is LGHNA and CDR2 is YNFKEQ. The germline V and J ends were trimmed by 0 bases and 8 bases, with 16 bases remaining between them. The CDR3 covers 16 residues. CDR3 sequence (DNA): TGTGCCAGCAGCCAAGAGTTTAGCCCCGAGGGGGAAAAACTGTTTTTT. Its translation: CASSQEFSPEGEKLFF.